The source of this T cell receptor beta chain is a study of cytomegalovirus exposure and HLA in healthy donors. The wider study: In terms of ancestry, the Caucasian-associated cluster contained about four fifths of the roughly 400 genotyped donors.

V lost 0 bases to trimming and J lost 1 base, with 9 bases between them. CDR3 length: 15 amino acids. Germline assignment: CDR1 LNHDA and CDR2 SQIVND (reference sequence). This PCR relied on a set of 60 Vbeta primers and 13 Jbeta primers. The protocol was immunoSEQ multiplex PCR, while the TCRdb copy is restricted to in-frame clones and leaves out a portion. The sample lists about 220,000 clones, 75% seen once, with approximately 1.9% in the top ten. The sequencing sample was made of PBMCs. The chain joins TRBV19 to TRBJ1-1, with unresolved D. This clonotype was sampled from a woman aged 25-40 years in good health and CMV-seronegative. For the CDR3, the DNA is TGTGCCAGTAGTATAGATGGCAGGTCGAACACTGAAGCTTTCTTT. It yields the protein CASSIDGRSNTEAFF. The complete variable domain, with remaining parts taken from reference TRBV19 and TRBJ1-1, reads DGGITQSPKYLFRKEGQNVTLSCEQNLNHDAMYWYRQDPGQGLRLIYYSQIVNDFQKGDIAEGYSVSREKKESFPLTVTSAQKNPTAFYLCASSIDGRSNTEAFFGQGTRLTVV.